A single sample gave rise to the 16 T cell receptor beta chains below, sequenced in a study of OX40 agonist ivuxolimab in advanced cancers. The method was immunoSEQ multiplex PCR; TCRdb's version includes in-frame clones alone and lacks a portion of them. The sample shows about 79,000 clones, 90% of them seen only once. Sample: CD4+ or CD8+ T cells sorted from blood, taken in a trial of the OX40 agonist ivuxolimab. The receptors here all came from an adult with an advanced solid tumor such as melanoma, head and neck, liver or kidney cancer.

The chain is built from TRBV6-1 and TRBJ2-7; weak D call: TRBD1 (6 bases). V dropped 2 bases and J dropped 4 bases, with 15 bases sitting between them. Germline values: CDR1 MNHNS, CDR2 SASEGT. This CDR3 region has 15 residues. CDR3 residues: CASSEPGAGEYEQYV. The CDR3, as DNA: TGTGCCAGCAGTGAACCCGGGGCAGGGGAGTACGAGCAGTACGTC.

V and J are TRBV10-3 and TRBJ1-6; D is perhaps TRBD1 (6 bases). Trimming pared 3 bases from V and 5 bases from J, leaving 14 bases between. Looked up from germline, CDR1 is ENHRY and CDR2 is SYGVKD. The CDR3 sequence is 16 residues long. In DNA, the CDR3 is TGTGCCATCAGTGACAGGGGAAATGGGGATAATTCACCCCTCCACTTT. It specifies CAISDRGNGDNSPLHF.

The rearrangement uses TRBV5-6 and TRBJ2-6; D could derive from TRBD1 or TRBD2 (5 bases each). The CDR3 consists of 15 residues. Trimming removed 4 bases at V and 2 bases at J, with 10 bases between. Germline V gives CDR1 SGHDT, CDR2 YYEEEE. CDR3 DNA sequence: TGTGCCAGCAGCCCGAGGGGACCTGGGGCCAACGTCCTGACTTTC. Translation: CASSPRGPGANVLTF.

This chain uses TRBV6-5 with TRBJ2-5; TRBD2 matches 8 bases. There are 14 residues in the CDR3. The germline V gene encodes CDR1 MNHEY and CDR2 SVGAGI. Trimming took 2 bases from V and 5 from J; bases not matched to a gene: 4. The CDR3, as DNA: TGTGCCAGCAGTTACGGGTCTAGCGGGGAGACCCAGTACTTC. Amino acid sequence: CASSYGSSGETQYF.

The chain is built from TRBV2 and TRBJ1-1, with a weak D call TRBD1 (6 bases). Trimming removed 3 bases at V and 1 base at J, with 18 bases between. The CDR3 sequence is 17 residues long. CDR1 SNHLY and CDR2 FYNNEI come from the germline V gene. Here the CDR3 reads CASSDRGASWGNTEAFF. The CDR3 coding sequence is TGTGCCAGCAGTGACCGGGGGGCTAGTTGGGGGAACACTGAAGCTTTCTTT.

V gene TRBV18 combines with J gene TRBJ2-5, with D unclear. Trimming took 5 bases from V and 5 from J, leaving 12 bases between them. This CDR3 comprises 13 residues. Germline V CDR1 and CDR2: KGHSH, LQKENI. The CDR3 DNA reads TGTGCCAGCTCAGTTAAGGACCGGGAGACCCAGTACTTC. Residues: CASSVKDRETQYF.

This clone was seen only once. This chain links TRBV19 with TRBJ2-1; TRBD1 agrees at 11 bases. CDR3 length: 15 residues. With 5 bases clipped from V and 4 bases from J, the junction kept 4 bases outside the gene matches. From germline, CDR1 is LNHDA and CDR2 SQIVND (reference sequence). CDR3 loop: CASSEGQGVYNEQFF. The CDR3 DNA sequence: TGTGCCAGTAGTGAGGGACAGGGGGTTTACAATGAGCAGTTCTTC.

This clone was recorded only once. The chain is built from TRBV7-2 and TRBJ2-6, with 7 positions matching TRBD1. CDR1 is SGHTA and CDR2 is FQGNSA in the germline V gene. The CDR3 loop spans 19 amino acids. The J segment lost 0 bases and the V segment lost 5 bases, leaving 13 bases of the junction unmatched. The CDR3: CASSAYSGTEFSGANVLTF. The CDR3, as DNA: TGTGCCAGCAGCGCCTATTCCGGGACAGAGTTCTCTGGGGCCAACGTCCTGACTTTC.

V gene TRBV6-5 combines with J gene TRBJ1-5; 7 nucleotides match TRBD1. The CDR3 length is 14 residues. Germline values: CDR1 MNHEY, CDR2 SVGAGI. The junction had 8 bases not matched to a gene; V was cut back by 6 bases and J by 6 bases. For the CDR3, the DNA is TGTGCCAGCAGCCTCCGGGACAGAACTCAGCCCCAGCATTTT. The encoded protein is CASSLRDRTQPQHF.

The chain uses TRBV18 and TRBJ2-5; D gene uncertain. The germline V and J ends were trimmed by 3 bases and 0 bases, with 5 bases remaining between them. The CDR3 length is 13 residues. CDR1 and CDR2 (germline): KGHSH, LQKENI. The CDR3 sequence: CASSPGNQETQYF. Written as DNA, the CDR3 is TGTGCCAGCTCACCGGGGAACCAAGAGACCCAGTACTTC.

The chain joins TRBV7-9 to TRBJ2-3; D may be TRBD1 (6 bases). Germline lookup yields CDR1 SEHNR and CDR2 FQNEAQ (reference sequence). Trimming took 2 bases from V and 0 from J, leaving 15 bases between them. The CDR3 length is 17 residues. The CDR3 nucleotides are TGTGCCAGCAGCTTACAAAGACAGGCCTATAGCACAGATACGCAGTATTTT. Translation gives CASSLQRQAYSTDTQYF.

This chain joins TRBV5-1 and TRBJ2-2, with 7 bases fitting TRBD1. In germline, CDR1 is SGHRS, CDR2 YFSETQ. Losses at the gene ends were 7 bases for V and 3 bases for J; bases not matched to a gene: 6. The CDR3 runs 14 residues. The DNA for the CDR3 is TGCGCCAGCCGAGAGCAGGGGGACACCGGGGAGCTGTTTTTT. Amino acids: CASREQGDTGELFF.

The gene calls are TRBV19 and TRBJ1-2; weak D call: TRBD1 (5 bases). Trimming removed 4 bases at V and 5 bases at J, with 11 bases between. Germline CDR1 reads LNHDA; CDR2 reads SQIVND (reference sequence). CDR3 length: 13 amino acids. CDR3 in amino acids: CASSTTAEYGYTF. CDR3 DNA sequence: TGTGCCAGTAGTACGACAGCGGAATATGGCTACACCTTC.

This rearrangement joins TRBV5-8 to TRBJ2-2, with D tentatively TRBD1 or TRBD2 (5 bases each). Trimming pared 4 bases from V and 1 base from J, leaving 11 bases between. Germline V gene sequence: CDR1 SGHTS, CDR2 YDEGEE. CDR3 length: 15 residues. The CDR3 DNA sequence: TGTGCCAGCAGCCAATGGGGGAGGAACACCGGGGAGCTGTTTTTT. It specifies CASSQWGRNTGELFF.

The V and J genes are TRBV14 and TRBJ2-1, with 8 bases matching TRBD2. The germline CDR1 and CDR2 sequences are SGHDN and FVKESK. The CDR3 has 15 residues. The ends lost 1 base at V and 3 bases at J; junction bases unmatched: 2. DNA of the CDR3: TGTGCCAGCAGCCAAGTCGGGGGGGGCTACAATGAGCAGTTCTTC. This sequence encodes CASSQVGGGYNEQFF.

This chain joins TRBV19 and TRBJ2-5; a possible D gene is TRBD1 (6 bases). The germline CDR1 and CDR2 sequences are LNHDA and SQIVND (reference sequence). The CDR3 has 13 amino acids. V lost 6 bases and J 2 bases, leaving 10 bases between the germline ends. DNA of the CDR3: TGTGCCAGTAGCCAAGGGACACAAGAGACCCAGTACTTC. Protein product: CASSQGTQETQYF.